This T cell receptor beta chain was sequenced in a study of tumour-infiltrating T cells in Burkitt lymphoma. Study context: This cohort included all epidemiological subtypes of Burkitt lymphoma. Repertoire clonality predicted overall and progression-free survival.

Study outcomes and limitations: Several public clonotypes recurred in numerous Burkitt lymphoma patients.

About this clone itself: Antigen unknown.

Assay used: immunoSEQ multiplex PCR; TCRdb lists only in-frame clones, some missing. The sample carries nearly 3,000 clones, 12% to 15% recorded once. This TCR was recovered from a human donor with Burkitt lymphoma. The sequenced material came from tumor tissue.

The CDR3 region has the DNA TGTGCCAGCAGCCCTCAGGGAAGCTCCTACAATGAGCAGTTCTTC. Translated, it gives CASSPQGSSYNEQFF. This rearrangement joins TRBV9 to TRBJ2-1; the D gene is possibly TRBD1 (5 bases). The germline V gene has CDR1 SGDLS and CDR2 YYNGEE. The ends were cut back, 4 bases at V and 0 bases at J, with 11 bases in the middle. The CDR3 sequence is 15 residues long.